The 6 T cell receptor delta chains presented below share a single source sample, sequenced in a study of gamma-delta T cells after stem cell transplantation. TCRdb redid the clone calls on the RT-PCR reads with CATT. The profile covers 1,500 to 2,000 delta-chain clones, with around 3.5% appearing a single time and roughly 22% taken by the ten largest. The sequenced sample consisted of gamma-delta T cells. The origin of the receptors is a human donor. It is not recorded whose cells these are; they may come from a transplant donor.

By share, this clone counts as large. The chain couples TRDV2 to TRDJ1; 13 positions match TRDD3. V trimming: 1 base; J trimming: 1 base; junction bases outside the gene matches: 8. Looked up from germline, CDR1 is GEAIGNYY and CDR2 is EKD. This CDR3 is 18 amino acids long. Written as DNA, the CDR3 is TGTGCCTGTGACACTCTACTGGGGGATACGCGGGCCACCGATAAACTCATCTTT. Amino acids: CACDTLLGDTRATDKLIF.

This clone has a handful of counts. A far larger clone lies a single base away; this is likely a read error. The same CDR3 can be traced to other DNA sequences in this sample. The CDR3 bases are TGTGCCTGTGACATACTCCCACTGGGGGATACGCGGACCGATAAACTCATCTTT. This translates into CACDILPLGDTRTDKLIF. The chain employs TRDV2 and TRDJ1; TRDD3 matches at 13 bases. The trim removed 2 bases at V and 2 bases at J, leaving 10 bases unmatched. CDR1 and CDR2 (germline): GEAIGNYY, EKD. The CDR3 covers 18 residues.

The chain combines TRDV2 with TRDJ1, with 10 positions matching TRDD3. Germline V gene lookup returns CDR1 GEAIGNYY and CDR2 EKD. V lost 0 bases, J lost 0 bases, and 12 bases stayed unmatched. This CDR3 has 19 residues. The CDR3 DNA reads as TGTGCCTGTGACACCCTGCATACTGGGGGATCTACTTACACCGATAAACTCATCTTT. Amino acid sequence: CACDTLHTGGSTYTDKLIF.

By sample share, this clone is large. V gene TRDV2 combines with J gene TRDJ1; 12 bases line up with TRDD3. The V segment lost 3 bases and the J segment 0 bases; nucleotides outside the gene matches: 10. The CDR3 covers 18 residues. CDR1 GEAIGNYY and CDR2 EKD come from the germline V gene. The CDR3 DNA reads TGTGCCTGTGACTCCCTACTGGGGGATACTCAAAACACCGATAAACTCATCTTT. Its protein is CACDSLLGDTQNTDKLIF.

The chain has TRDV2 and TRDJ1, with 10 nucleotides matching TRDD3. CDR3 length: 19 residues. CDR1 and CDR2 from the germline V gene are GEAIGNYY and EKD. The V and J ends lost 0 bases and 1 base, in that order; junction bases with no gene match: 13. CDR3 bases: TGTGCCTGTGACACCCTTCCTCCCCGTACTGGGGGATCCACCGATAAACTCATCTTT. Translating gives CACDTLPPRTGGSTDKLIF.

This clone was counted between two and nine times. At one of its ends the junction is not consistent with the germline gene, which may arise from a read error. The CDR3 protein is CACDTVVANSDTCDTRPMFF. The CDR3 bases are TGTGCCTGTGACACAGTTGTGGCCAATTCAGACACCTGTGACACCCGACCGATGTTTTTC. The genes are TRDV2 and TRDJ3; D gene ambiguous. This CDR3 spans 20 amino acids. The germline V gene has CDR1 GEAIGNYY and CDR2 EKD.